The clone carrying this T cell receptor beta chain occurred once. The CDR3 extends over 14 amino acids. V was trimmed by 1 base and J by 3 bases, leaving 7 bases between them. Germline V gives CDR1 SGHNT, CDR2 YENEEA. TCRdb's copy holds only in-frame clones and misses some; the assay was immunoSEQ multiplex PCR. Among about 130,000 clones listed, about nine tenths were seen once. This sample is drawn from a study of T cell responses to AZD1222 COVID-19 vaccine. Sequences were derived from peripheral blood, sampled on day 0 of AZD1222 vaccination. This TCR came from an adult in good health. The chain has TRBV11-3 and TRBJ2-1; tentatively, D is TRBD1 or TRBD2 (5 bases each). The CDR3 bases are TGTGCCAGCAGCTTAGGGGGGATCTACAATGAGCAGTTCTTC. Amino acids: CASSLGGIYNEQFF.